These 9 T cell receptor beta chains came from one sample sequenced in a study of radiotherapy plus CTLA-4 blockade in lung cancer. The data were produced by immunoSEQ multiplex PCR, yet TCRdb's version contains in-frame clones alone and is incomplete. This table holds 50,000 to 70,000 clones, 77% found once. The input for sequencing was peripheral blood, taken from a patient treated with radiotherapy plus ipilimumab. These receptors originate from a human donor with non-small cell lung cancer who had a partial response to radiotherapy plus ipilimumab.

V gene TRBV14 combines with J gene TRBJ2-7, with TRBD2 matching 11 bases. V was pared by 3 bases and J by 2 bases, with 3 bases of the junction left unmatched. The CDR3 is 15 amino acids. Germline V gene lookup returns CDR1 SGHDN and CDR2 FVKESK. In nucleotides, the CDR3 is TGTGCCAGCAGCCAGCTAGCGGGGGGACCCTACGAGCAGTACTTC. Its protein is CASSQLAGGPYEQYF.

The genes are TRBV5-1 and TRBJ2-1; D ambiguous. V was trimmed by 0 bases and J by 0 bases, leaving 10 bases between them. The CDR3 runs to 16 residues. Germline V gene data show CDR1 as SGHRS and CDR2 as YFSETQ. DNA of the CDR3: TGCGCCAGCAGCTTGGTTACAGCAAGCTCCTACAATGAGCAGTTCTTC. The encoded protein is CASSLVTASSYNEQFF.

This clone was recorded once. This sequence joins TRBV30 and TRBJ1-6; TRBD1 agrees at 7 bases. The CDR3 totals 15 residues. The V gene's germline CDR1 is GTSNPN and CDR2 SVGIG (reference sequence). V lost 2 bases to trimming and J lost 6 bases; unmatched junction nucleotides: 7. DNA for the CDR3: TGTGCCTGGAGTCCAAAGGGGGCAGGTAATTCACCCCTCCACTTT. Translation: CAWSPKGAGNSPLHF.

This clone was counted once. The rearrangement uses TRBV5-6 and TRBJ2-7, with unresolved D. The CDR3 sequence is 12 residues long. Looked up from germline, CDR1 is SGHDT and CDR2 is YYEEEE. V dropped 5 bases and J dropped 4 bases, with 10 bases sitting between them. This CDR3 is CASRQTPYEQYF. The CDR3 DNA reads TGTGCCAGCAGACAAACACCTTACGAGCAGTACTTC.

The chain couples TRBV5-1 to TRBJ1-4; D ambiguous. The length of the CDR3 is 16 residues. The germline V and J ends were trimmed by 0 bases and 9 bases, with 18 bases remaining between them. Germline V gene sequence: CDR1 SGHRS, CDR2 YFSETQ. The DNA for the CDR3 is TGCGCCAGCAGCTTGGCCGTTGAGGGAAGAAACAAAAAACTGTTTTTT. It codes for CASSLAVEGRNKKLFF. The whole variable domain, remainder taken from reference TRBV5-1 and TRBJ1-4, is KAGVTQTPRYLIKTRGQQVTLSCSPISGHRSVSWYQQTPGQGLQFLFEYFSETQRNKGNFPGRFSGRQFSNSRSEMNVSTLELGDSALYLCASSLAVEGRNKKLFFGSGTQLSVL.

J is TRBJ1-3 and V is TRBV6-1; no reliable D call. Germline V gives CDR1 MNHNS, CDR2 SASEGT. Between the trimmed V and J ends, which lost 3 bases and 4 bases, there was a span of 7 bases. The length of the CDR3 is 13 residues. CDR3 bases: TGTGCCAGCAGTGATACAGAGGGAAACACCATATATTTT. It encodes CASSDTEGNTIYF.

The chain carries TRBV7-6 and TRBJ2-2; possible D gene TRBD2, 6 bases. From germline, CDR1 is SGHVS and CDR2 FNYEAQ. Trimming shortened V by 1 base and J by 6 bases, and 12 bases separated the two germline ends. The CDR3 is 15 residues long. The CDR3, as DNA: TGTGCCAGCAGCTTAGGATCGGGGGTCCCCGGGGAGCTGTTTTTT. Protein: CASSLGSGVPGELFF. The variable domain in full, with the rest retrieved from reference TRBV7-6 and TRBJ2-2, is GAGVSQSPRYKVTKRGQDVALRCDPISGHVSLYWYRQALGQGPEFLTYFNYEAQQDKSGLPNDRFSAERPEGSISTLTIQRTEQRDSAMYRCASSLGSGVPGELFFGEGSRLTVL.

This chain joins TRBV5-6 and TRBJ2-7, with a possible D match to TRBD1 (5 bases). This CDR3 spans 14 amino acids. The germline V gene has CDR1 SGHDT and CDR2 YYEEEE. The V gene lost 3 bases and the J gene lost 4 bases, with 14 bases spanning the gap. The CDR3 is CASSYGRAGYEQYF. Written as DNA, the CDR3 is TGTGCCAGCAGCTATGGACGTGCAGGGTACGAGCAGTACTTC. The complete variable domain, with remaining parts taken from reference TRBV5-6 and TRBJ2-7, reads DAGVTQSPTHLIKTRGQQVTLRCSPKSGHDTVSWYQQALGQGPQFIFQYYEEEERQRGNFPDRFSGHQFPNYSSELNVNALLLGDSALYLCASSYGRAGYEQYFGPGTRLTVT.

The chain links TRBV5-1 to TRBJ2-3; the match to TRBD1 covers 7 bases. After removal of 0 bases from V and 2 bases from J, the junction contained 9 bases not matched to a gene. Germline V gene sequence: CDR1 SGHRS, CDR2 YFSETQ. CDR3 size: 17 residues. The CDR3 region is CASSLGDSSRSTDTQYF. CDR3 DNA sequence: TGCGCCAGCAGCTTGGGGGACAGCTCTCGATCCACAGATACGCAGTATTTT.